These T cell receptor beta chains were read from a single sample in a study of T cell responses to AZD1222 COVID-19 vaccine. The assay was immunoSEQ multiplex PCR, and TCRdb's table has in-frame clones only and misses some. The data show 90,000 to 120,000 clones, roughly 87% seen once. Sequences were derived from peripheral blood, sampled on day 0 of AZD1222 vaccination. Source of these receptors: an adult in good health. Both conserved end residues are part of each CDR3. Each record gives: clone size, V gene, J gene, D gene, CDR3 DNA, CDR3 protein. A D gene is named only where the DNA matches it firmly. Clone size, where shown, is once, few, many, or a class for clones that have expanded.

.	TRBV6-1	TRBJ1-1	.	TGTGCCAGCACGTCAGGCTTGAACACTGAAGCTTTCTTT	CASTSGLNTEAFF
once	TRBV18	TRBJ1-5	.	TGTGCCAGCTCACCACCTAGCAATCAGCCCCAGCATTTT	CASSPPSNQPQHF
.	TRBV7-8	TRBJ1-3	.	TGTGCCACCATGGACCTGGGCGCCTCTGGAAACACCATATATTTT	CATMDLGASGNTIYF
.	TRBV15	TRBJ2-1	TRBD2	TGTGCCACCAGCAGGAGGGGTCGTGGTCCTAGCGGATACAATGAGCAGTTCTTC	CATSRRGRGPSGYNEQFF
.	TRBV18	TRBJ2-1	.	TGTGCCAGCTCACCCGCATCGAACTATGAGCAGTTCTTC	CASSPASNYEQFF
.	TRBV14	TRBJ1-6	.	TGTGCCAGCAGCCAAGGGGGGGATAATTCACCCCTCCACTTT	CASSQGGDNSPLHF
.	TRBV6-5	TRBJ1-6	.	TGTGCCAGCAGGGAGGTCGAAAATTCACCCCTCCACTTT	CASREVENSPLHF
.	TRBV7-2	TRBJ2-5	.	TGTGCCAGCAGCTTAGCAGGGTCTGAAGAGACCCAGTACTTC	CASSLAGSEETQYF
.	TRBV28	TRBJ1-2	TRBD1	TGTGCCAGCAGTTTCCTTGGACAGGGGGCCCACTACACCTTC	CASSFLGQGAHYTF
once	TRBV5-1	TRBJ2-1	.	TGCGCCAGCAGCTTGGAAAGCGAGATCGCCTACAATGAGCAGTTCTTC	CASSLESEIAYNEQFF
.	TRBV7-2	TRBJ2-2	.	TGTGCCAGCAGCTTTCAAGGGGGGGACGGGGAGCTGTTTTTT	CASSFQGGDGELFF
.	TRBV9	TRBJ2-7	.	TGTGCCAGCAGCGTAGTGGGGGACTCCTACGAGCAGTACTTC	CASSVVGDSYEQYF
few	TRBV5-1	TRBJ2-2	.	TGCGCCAGCAGCTTGTCCTCAAAATATACCGGGGAGCTGTTTTTT	CASSLSSKYTGELFF
few	TRBV5-1	TRBJ2-5	.	TGCGCCAGCAGCCTTTCAGGGGTGGAGACCCAGTACTTC	CASSLSGVETQYF
once	TRBV10-2	TRBJ2-2	TRBD2	TGCGCCAGCAGTGAGACGGGGACTAGCGGGGGGGCGAACACCGGGGAGCTGTTTTTT	CASSETGTSGGANTGELFF
.	TRBV10-3	TRBJ1-2	.	TGTGCCATCAGTGAAGAAAGAGACTATGGCTACACCTTC	CAISEERDYGYTF
.	TRBV15	TRBJ2-1	TRBD1	TGTGCCACCAGCACACCCTCAGGACAGGGTCTGGATGAGCAGTTCTTC	CATSTPSGQGLDEQFF
.	TRBV6-2/TRBV6-3	TRBJ2-5	.	TGTGCCAGCAGTTACTCGACGCCGTCCTCTGTTGTGGAGACCCAGTACTTC	CASSYSTPSSVVETQYF
.	TRBV19	TRBJ2-3	TRBD2	TGTGCCAGTAGTATCAAAGCGGGGCCCACAGATACGCAGTATTTT	CASSIKAGPTDTQYF
.	TRBV25-1	TRBJ2-2	.	TGTGCCAGCAGTGTCGGGACACACACCGGGGAGCTGTTTTTT	CASSVGTHTGELFF
.	TRBV2	TRBJ2-5	.	TGTGCCAGCAGTGAGAAATACCAAGAGACCCAGTACTTC	CASSEKYQETQYF
.	TRBV13	TRBJ2-6	.	TGTGCCAGCAGCTTAGAAGGAGGTGGGGCCAACGTCCTGACTTTC	CASSLEGGGANVLTF
.	TRBV5-6	TRBJ2-1	TRBD1	TGTGCCAGCAGCTTGGAGGGACAGGGCTACAATGAGCAGTTCTTC	CASSLEGQGYNEQFF
.	TRBV5-8	TRBJ2-7	.	TGTGCCAGCAGCTTGGGTGCCTCCACACACACCCATGAGCAGTACTTC	CASSLGASTHTHEQYF
.	TRBV2	TRBJ1-2	.	TGTGCCAGCAGGACGGGGTTGGGCTACACCTTC	CASRTGLGYTF
few	TRBV9	TRBJ1-4	.	TGTGCCAGCAGCGTGGACCAGGGGTTCGCTAATGAAAAACTGTTTTTT	CASSVDQGFANEKLFF
.	TRBV25-1	TRBJ2-2	.	TGTGCCAGCGACGGAAACACCGGGGAGCTGTTTTTT	CASDGNTGELFF
.	TRBV4-3	TRBJ1-2	.	TGCGCCAGCAGCCAAGTACAGGGTACTAACTATGGCTACACCTTC	CASSQVQGTNYGYTF
.	TRBV5-1	TRBJ2-1	.	TGCGCCAGCAGCTTCGTCGGGACCAACATTAACAATGAGCAGTTCTTC	CASSFVGTNINNEQFF
.	TRBV7-9	TRBJ1-2	.	TGTGCCAGCAGCCCCGGGAGCAACTATGGCTACACCTTC	CASSPGSNYGYTF
.	TRBV6-2/TRBV6-3	TRBJ2-1	.	TGTGCCAGCAGTCTCCAAAAACTAGTATACAATGAGCAGTTCTTC	CASSLQKLVYNEQFF
.	TRBV3-1/TRBV3-2	TRBJ1-1	.	TGTGCCAGCAGCCAAGTGACAGGTGGGACTGAAGCTTTCTTT	CASSQVTGGTEAFF
.	TRBV9	TRBJ2-2	.	TGTGCCAGCAGCTCACCCCGGGCCCCCGGGGAGCTGTTTTTT	CASSSPRAPGELFF
once	TRBV19	TRBJ2-3	.	TGTGCCAGTAGTATCAGCACAGATACGCAGTATTTT	CASSISTDTQYF
.	TRBV7-9	TRBJ2-7	.	TGTGCCAGCAGCCTAGAACCCTCCCAGGGTGACGAAAACTACGAGCAGTACTTC	CASSLEPSQGDENYEQYF
.	TRBV12-1	TRBJ2-1	.	TGTGCCAGCAGCTTTACGCCCTGCGGGAGGGCCGTGGGTGAGCAGTTCTTC	CASSFTPCGRAVGEQFF
.	TRBV5-8	TRBJ2-2	.	TGTGCCAGCAGCTCTCCTTACTGGGGCACCGGGGAGCTGTTTTTT	CASSSPYWGTGELFF
.	TRBV2	TRBJ2-2	.	TGTGCCAAGACGCAAGGGGCCGGGGAGCTGTTTTTT	CAKTQGAGELFF
.	TRBV29-1	TRBJ1-3	.	TGCAGCGTTAGACAGTCTACCTCTGGAAACACCATATATTTT	CSVRQSTSGNTIYF
.	TRBV30	TRBJ2-6	.	TGTGCCTGGAGGGGTACAGGGCGGGGGGCCAACGTCCTGACTTTC	CAWRGTGRGANVLTF
.	TRBV7-8	TRBJ1-2	TRBD1	TGTGCCAGCAGCCCAAGGACAGGGATCGGCTACACCTTC	CASSPRTGIGYTF
.	TRBV12-3/TRBV12-4	TRBJ1-2	.	TGTGCCAGCTCCAATAGTGGCAGGGGAGGCTACACCTTC	CASSNSGRGGYTF